This TCR beta chain was captured in a study of T cells expressing NK-cell markers. Study overall: Researchers got TCR beta repertoires out of sorted CD3+CD56+NKG2C+, CD3+CD56+NKG2C- and CD3+CD56-NKG2C+ T cells.

Broader study findings: Dominant NKG2C+ clonotypes in 5 or 6 donors made up about 1.0-7.5% of CD8+ T cells. There were a handful of donors in whom these clonotypes also led the CD3+CD56-NKG2C+ fraction.

Germline V lookup: CDR1 SNHLY, CDR2 FYNNEI. The CDR3 consists of 14 residues. Concerning this clonotype itself: Its antigen is not identified.

cDNA encoding TCR beta was synthesized via 5'RACE template switching incorporating UMIs. Each CDR3 protein gets one entry in TCRdb, which reprocessed the 5' RACE reads and gives no DNA. The repertoire table contains just under 150,000 distinct CDR3 sequences. This sequence was found in a man younger than 35 in good health. V gene TRBV2 combines with J gene TRBJ2-1; TCRdb names TRBD1, which stays unverified in the absence of DNA. The sequenced sample was blood T cells: a sorted CD56 or NKG2C T cell subset, CD4+ or CD8+ T cells, or bulk PBMC T cells (not recorded which). CDR3 protein: CASIEQGVYNEQFF.